This T cell receptor (beta chain) stems from a study of blood T cell repertoires in COVID-19. As for the study in general: The cDNA or gDNA used as material had been derived from T cells, B-cell-depleted T cells, or PBMCs.

Original methodology: Amplifying reference gene primers gave estimates of nucleated cell counts. Some clones are missing from TCRdb's copy, which holds only in-frame ones; the method was immunoSEQ multiplex PCR. V and J calls and clone size come straight from that table; D and trimming were deduced from the DNA. The sample gives tens of thousands of clones, less than 85% of which show up once; 10% to 12% is in the top ten. This CDR3 region has 15 residues. Looked up from germline, CDR1 is PRHDT and CDR2 is FYEKMQ (reference sequence). V lost 3 bases and J lost 4, with 15 bases in between. This clone was picked up one time.

This sequence originates from a human donor in a cohort sampled during active COVID-19. This chain joins TRBV13 and TRBJ1-1; possibly TRBD1 for D (6 bases). The material sequenced was peripheral blood. This CDR3 is CASSLIVGGLTEAFF. The CDR3 nucleotides are TGTGCCAGCAGCTTGATCGTGGGGGGGCTCACTGAAGCTTTCTTT.